This entry lists 9 T cell receptor beta chains sequenced from one sample in a study of identical twins. TCRdb itself ran the 5' RACE reads through MiXCR, one entry per CDR3 protein. The sample includes over 600,000 distinct CDR3 sequences, approximately 21% of them seen just once. These sequences were also reported in another study, on T cells expressing NK-cell markers.

Sequencing was carried out using PBMCs. These receptors were taken from a woman under 30 in good health.

This clonotype was observed at least ten times. V gene TRBV5-8 combines with J gene TRBJ1-1; the match to TRBD1 covers 10 bases. Germline values: CDR1 SGHTS, CDR2 YDEGEE. After removal of 4 bases from V and 5 bases from J, the junction contained 11 bases not matched to a gene. CDR3 length equals 16 residues. CDR3 amino acids: CASSLPAGTGVTEAFF. The CDR3 region has the DNA TGTGCCAGCAGCCTACCCGCGGGGACAGGGGTGACTGAAGCTTTCTTT. Full variable domain (rest looked up from reference TRBV5-8 and TRBJ1-1): EAGVTQSPTHLIKTRGQQATLRCSPISGHTSVYWYQQALGLGLQFLLWYDEGEERNRGNFPPRFSGRQFPNYSSELNVNALELEDSALYLCASSLPAGTGVTEAFFGQGTRLTVV.

This clonotype has only one observation. The chain employs TRBV13 and TRBJ2-7; 10 bases map to TRBD1. With V trimmed by 5 bases and J by 4 bases, 8 bases remained unmatched. The CDR3 length is 15 residues. Germline values: CDR1 PRHDT, CDR2 FYEKMQ (reference sequence). CDR3 in DNA: TGTGCCAGCAGCCATCCGACAGGGGGCAATTACGAGCAGTACTTC. Translating gives CASSHPTGGNYEQYF.

Many counts were recorded for this clonotype. The J gene is TRBJ2-7, the V gene TRBV27; no firm D call. Looked up from germline, CDR1 is MNHEY and CDR2 is SMNVEV (reference sequence). With 5 bases removed from V and 3 bases from J, the gap between germline ends came to 11 bases. CDR3 size: 13 residues. CDR3 DNA sequence: TGTGCCAGCAGTCCCCTCCGAGACTACGAGCAGTACTTC. It specifies CASSPLRDYEQYF.

This chain joins TRBV12-3 or TRBV12-4 and TRBJ2-3, with TRBD2 as a possible D gene (7 bases). This CDR3 region has 14 residues. Between the trimmed V and J ends, which lost 4 bases and 5 bases, there was a span of 13 bases. The CDR3, as DNA: TGTGCCAGCAGTTGGGGGGGCGGTGGAGATACGCAGTATTTT. Amino acid sequence: CASSWGGGGDTQYF.

This clonotype was recorded a few times. The DNA for the CDR3 is TGTGCCAGCAGCCAAGCTTTCGGGGGATATGGCTACACCTTC. Translating it yields CASSQAFGGYGYTF. The V and J genes are TRBV3-1 and TRBJ1-2; TRBD1 is a possible D gene (5 bases). Trimming removed 1 base at V and 5 bases at J, with 11 bases between. Germline loops: CDR1 LGHDT, CDR2 YNNKEL (reference sequence). The CDR3 contains 14 residues.

The chain joins TRBV20-1 to TRBJ1-1; perhaps TRBD1 as D (6 bases). V was pared by 0 bases and J by 11 bases, with 13 bases between. The CDR3 contains 12 residues. Germline-derived CDR1 and CDR2 are DFQATT and SNEGSKA (reference sequence). The CDR3 DNA is TGCAGTGCTAGAGAGGGGGGCAGCTGGGCTTTCTTT. Its translation: CSAREGGSWAFF.

This clonotype was detected only a few times. The chain combines TRBV20-1 with TRBJ2-1, with D perhaps assigned TRBD1 or TRBD2 (5 bases each). This CDR3 has 17 residues. V lost 6 bases and J 0 bases, leaving 21 bases between the germline ends. Looked up from germline, CDR1 is DFQATT and CDR2 is SNEGSKA (reference sequence). CDR3 loop: CSANGLGTRSSYNEQFF. The CDR3 region has the DNA TGCAGTGCCAACGGGCTCGGGACCCGAAGCTCCTACAATGAGCAGTTCTTC.

The chain carries TRBV27 and TRBJ2-5, with 7 nucleotides matching TRBD2. The CDR3 contains 14 residues. Germline assignment: CDR1 MNHEY and CDR2 SMNVEV (reference sequence). Trimming removed 6 bases from V and 2 bases from J; junction bases left unmatched: 6. The CDR3 reads CASRRVGGQETQYF. CDR3 sequence (DNA): TGTGCCAGCAGGCGAGTCGGGGGGCAAGAGACCCAGTACTTC.

This clonotype was recorded at least ten times. The chain links TRBV10-2 to TRBJ2-3; TRBD2 matches 7 bases. Losses at the gene ends were 8 bases for V and 0 bases for J; bases not matched to a gene: 8. The CDR3 is 15 residues long. Germline V gene sequence: CDR1 WSHSY, CDR2 SAAADI. This CDR3 reads CASGGGTTSTDTQYF. The CDR3, as DNA: TGCGCCAGCGGGGGGGGAACAACTAGCACAGATACGCAGTATTTT.